Here is one T cell receptor (beta chain) with its context. Its antigen is not known. The data stem from a study of shared clonotypes between healthy human individuals. Study-level information: CD4 naive and CD4 memory each took three plates per donor, while CD8 naive took two and CD8 memory one.

The test was conducted at deep level. Per sorted-subset replicate PCR, input was 200 to 250 ng DNA, representing some 30,000 T cell genomes. Clones were sequenced by immunoSEQ multiplex PCR, and TCRdb holds only the in-frame ones, with some missing. The sample holds some 2 million clones, less than 95% seen once. Naive CD8 cells comprised CD45RO-negative, CCR7-positively selected cells, excluding terminally differentiated effector memory CD45RA+ cells. Per the germline V gene, CDR1 is SQVTM and CDR2 is ANQGSEA. This CDR3 has 13 residues. V dropped 3 bases and J dropped 6; count of bases not matched to a gene: 8. General study results and limits: Naive subsets generally had larger estimated richness than memory subsets.

What was sequenced was naive CD8+ T cells sorted from blood. The chain couples TRBV29-1 to TRBJ2-7, with 7 bases fitting TRBD2. The receptor was derived from a man aged 18 to 29 in good health. As DNA, the CDR3 is TGCAGCGTTGATCACAGCGGGATTGGCGAGCAGTACTTC. This gives the protein CSVDHSGIGEQYF.